This T cell receptor beta chain originates from a study of T cell responses to AZD1222 COVID-19 vaccine. CDR1 is SGHRS and CDR2 is YFSETQ in the germline V gene. J was trimmed by 0 bases and V by 5 bases; bases with no gene match: 4. This CDR3 spans 14 amino acids. Using immunoSEQ multiplex PCR, the repertoire was profiled, and TCRdb retains in-frame clones only, with some absent. The sample lists some 150,000 clones, under 95% occurring once. This TCR derives from an adult in good health. The sample was peripheral blood, taken on day 0 of MenACWY control vaccination. V and J are TRBV5-1 and TRBJ1-1; the match to TRBD1 covers 7 bases. Here the CDR3 DNA reads TGCGCCAGCAGTCTTGGGACAGTGAACACTGAAGCTTTCTTT. Residues: CASSLGTVNTEAFF. The full variable domain, completed using reference TRBV5-1 and TRBJ1-1, is KAGVTQTPRYLIKTRGQQVTLSCSPISGHRSVSWYQQTPGQGLQFLFEYFSETQRNKGNFPGRFSGRQFSNSRSEMNVSTLELGDSALYLCASSLGTVNTEAFFGQGTRLTVV.